This TCR beta chain was sequenced in a study of cytomegalovirus exposure and HLA in healthy donors. Study results and caveats: In a later analysis, a genetic analysis reported fewer productive-TCR N-insertions in an Asian-associated ancestry cluster than the cohort average. It has been reported that TCR beta sequences accurately predicted the HLA-A and HLA-B alleles of most subjects.

For this clone: Its cognate antigen is unknown.

CDR1 is SGHAT, CDR2 FQNNGV, per germline. This CDR3 region has 18 residues. Trimming removed 2 bases at V and 1 base at J, with 20 bases between. With 60 Vbeta and 13 Jbeta primers, the PCR was carried out. Libraries were prepared by immunoSEQ multiplex PCR; TCRdb keeps only in-frame clonotypes and omits some of them. The table has nearly 200,000 clones, under 90% seen once. This TCR derives from a boy aged 2 to 10 in good health and CMV-seronegative. Sequences were obtained from PBMCs. The chain employs TRBV11-2 and TRBJ1-1, with TRBD1 as a possible D gene (5 bases). For the CDR3, the DNA is TGTGCCAGCAGCTTACTCCGGCCCTCGAGACAGAAGAACACTGAAGCTTTCTTT. It is translated as CASSLLRPSRQKNTEAFF.